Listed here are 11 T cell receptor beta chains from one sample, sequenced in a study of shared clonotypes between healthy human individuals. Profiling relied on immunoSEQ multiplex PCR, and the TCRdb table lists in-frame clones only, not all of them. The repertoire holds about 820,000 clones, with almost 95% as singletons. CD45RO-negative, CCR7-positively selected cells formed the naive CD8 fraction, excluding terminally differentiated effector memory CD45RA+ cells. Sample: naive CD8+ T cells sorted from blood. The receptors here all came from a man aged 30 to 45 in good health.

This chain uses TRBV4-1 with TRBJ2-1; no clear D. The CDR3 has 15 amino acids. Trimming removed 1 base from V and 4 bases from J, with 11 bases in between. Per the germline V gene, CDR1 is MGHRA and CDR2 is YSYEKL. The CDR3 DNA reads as TGCGCCAGCAGCCAAGGAGGTAACGGGTACAATGAGCAGTTCTTC. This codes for CASSQGGNGYNEQFF.

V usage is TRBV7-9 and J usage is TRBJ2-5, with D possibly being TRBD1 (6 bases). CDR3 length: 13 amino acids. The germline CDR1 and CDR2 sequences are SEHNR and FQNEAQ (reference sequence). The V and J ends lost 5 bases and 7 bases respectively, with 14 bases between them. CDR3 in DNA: TGTGCCAGCAGCCCCGCTCAAGGGGGGACCCAGTACTTC. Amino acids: CASSPAQGGTQYF.

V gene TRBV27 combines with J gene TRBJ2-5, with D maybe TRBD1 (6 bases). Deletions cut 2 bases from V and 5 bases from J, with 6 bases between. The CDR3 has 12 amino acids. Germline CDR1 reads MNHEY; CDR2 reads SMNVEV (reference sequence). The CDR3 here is CASSLQGETQYF. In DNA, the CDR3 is TGTGCCAGCAGTTTACAGGGGGAGACCCAGTACTTC.

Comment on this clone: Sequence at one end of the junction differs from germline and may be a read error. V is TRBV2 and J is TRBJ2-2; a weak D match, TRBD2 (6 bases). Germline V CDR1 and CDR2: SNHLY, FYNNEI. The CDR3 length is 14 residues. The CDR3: CASREGRWTGELFF. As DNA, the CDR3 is TGTGCCAGCAGAGAAGGGAGGTGGACCGGGGAGCTGTTTTTT.

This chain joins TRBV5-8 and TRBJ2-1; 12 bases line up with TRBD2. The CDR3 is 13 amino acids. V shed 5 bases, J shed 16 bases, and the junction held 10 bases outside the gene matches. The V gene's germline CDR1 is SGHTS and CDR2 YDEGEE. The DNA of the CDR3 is TGTGCCAGCAGAAGGAGGCTAGCGGGAGGGTTTTTCTTC. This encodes CASRRRLAGGFFF.

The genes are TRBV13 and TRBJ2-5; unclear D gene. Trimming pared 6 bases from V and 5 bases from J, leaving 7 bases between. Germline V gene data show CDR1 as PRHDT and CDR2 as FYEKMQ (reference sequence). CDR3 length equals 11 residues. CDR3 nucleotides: TGTGCCAGCAGTTCCGGGGAGACCCAGTACTTC. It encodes CASSSGETQYF.

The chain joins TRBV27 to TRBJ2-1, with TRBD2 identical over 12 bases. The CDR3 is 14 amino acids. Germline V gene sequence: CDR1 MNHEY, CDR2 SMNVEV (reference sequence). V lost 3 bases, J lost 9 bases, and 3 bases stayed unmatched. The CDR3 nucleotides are TGTGCCAGCAGTTTGACTAGCGGGAGCGTTGAGCAGTTCTTC. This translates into CASSLTSGSVEQFF.

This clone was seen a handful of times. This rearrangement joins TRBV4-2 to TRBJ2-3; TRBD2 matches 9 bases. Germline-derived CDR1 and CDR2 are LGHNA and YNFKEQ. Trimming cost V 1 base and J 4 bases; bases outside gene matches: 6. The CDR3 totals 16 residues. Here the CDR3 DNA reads TGTGCCAGCAGCCAAGGGCCGCGGGAGGGCCCAGATACGCAGTATTTT. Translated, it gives CASSQGPREGPDTQYF.

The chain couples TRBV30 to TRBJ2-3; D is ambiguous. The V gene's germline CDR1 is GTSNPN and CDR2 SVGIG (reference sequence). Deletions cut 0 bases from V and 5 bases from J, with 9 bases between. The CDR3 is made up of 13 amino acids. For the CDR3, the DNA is TGTGCCTGGAGTGTCCAGGCTAGAGATACGCAGTATTTT. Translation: CAWSVQARDTQYF.

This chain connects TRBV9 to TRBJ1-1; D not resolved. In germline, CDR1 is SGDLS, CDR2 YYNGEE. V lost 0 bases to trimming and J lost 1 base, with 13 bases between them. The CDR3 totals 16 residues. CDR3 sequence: CASSVGPRHTNTEAFF. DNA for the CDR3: TGTGCCAGCAGCGTAGGACCGAGACACACGAACACTGAAGCTTTCTTT.

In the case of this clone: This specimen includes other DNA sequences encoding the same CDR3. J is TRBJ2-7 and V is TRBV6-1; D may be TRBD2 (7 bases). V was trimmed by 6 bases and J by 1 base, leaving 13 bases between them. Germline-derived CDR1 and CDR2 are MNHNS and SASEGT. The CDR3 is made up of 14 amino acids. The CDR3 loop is CASRTGGPSYEQYF. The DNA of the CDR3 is TGTGCCAGCAGGACGGGGGGCCCTTCCTACGAGCAGTACTTC.